This T cell receptor (beta chain) was captured by sequencing in a study of human T cells and chemical hapten exposure. TCRdb independently ran MiXCR on the RACE reads; one entry per CDR3 protein. The data contain under 85,000 distinct CDR3 sequences, around a tenth of them singletons. Specified time point: patch test 2, 6 weeks after DPC sensitization. Treatment reported: therapeutic diphenylcyclopropenone sensitization with weekly scalp DPC. The receptor was derived from a woman aged 45 to 65 with alopecia areata. Some clones in this sample may be carry-over from other donors' samples. This material consisted of whole blood, taken in connection with sensitization to the hapten diphenylcyclopropenone (DPC).

The CDR3 loop is CASAGTVDEKLFF. CDR3 bases: TGCGCCAGTGCTGGGACAGTAGATGAAAAACTGTTTTTT. The chain joins TRBV5-1 to TRBJ1-4; 7 bases are a match to TRBD1. Germline V gene lookup returns CDR1 SGHRS and CDR2 YFSETQ. The CDR3 sequence is 13 residues long. V lost 8 bases and J lost 6; bases outside the gene matches: 7.